The 31 T cell receptor beta chains below come from one sample, sequenced in a study of blood T cell repertoires in COVID-19. Here immunoSEQ multiplex PCR was the method, and the copy in TCRdb shows in-frame clones only, minus some. The table has about 70,000 clones, about 87% seen once; the top ten hold 2% to 2.5%. Sample: peripheral blood. These receptors were collected from a human donor in a cohort sampled during active COVID-19.

The V call is TRBV29-1, the J call TRBJ2-3; 9 bases are shared with TRBD1. This CDR3 spans 14 amino acids. The junction had 9 bases not matched to a gene; V was cut back by 7 bases and J by 4 bases. CDR1 and CDR2 (germline): SQVTM, ANQGSEA. CDR3 residues: CSAAGTGYSDTQYF. The CDR3 bases are TGCAGCGCCGCCGGGACAGGGTATTCAGATACGCAGTATTTT.

This clone has a handful of counts. This chain joins TRBV18 and TRBJ2-5; 9 nucleotides line up with TRBD1. The CDR3 consists of 14 residues. Germline loops: CDR1 KGHSH, CDR2 LQKENI. V lost 6 bases and J lost 4; bases outside the gene matches: 6. CDR3: CASSAGTGRETQYF. CDR3 bases: TGTGCCAGCTCCGCCGGGACAGGGAGAGAGACCCAGTACTTC. The full variable domain, completed using reference TRBV18 and TRBJ2-5, is NAGVMQNPRHLVRRRGQEARLRCSPMKGHSHVYWYRQLPEEGLKFMVYLQKENIIDESGMPKERFSAEFPKEGPSILRIQQVVRGDSAAYFCASSAGTGRETQYFGPGTRLLVL.

The chain carries TRBV5-1 and TRBJ1-1; 7 bases are a match to TRBD1. Trimming at V came to 3 bases and at J to 4 bases, leaving 6 bases not matched to a gene. Germline loops: CDR1 SGHRS, CDR2 YFSETQ. The CDR3 totals 14 residues. This CDR3 is CASSSTGVVTEAFF. For the CDR3, the DNA is TGCGCCAGCAGCTCTACAGGGGTGGTCACTGAAGCTTTCTTT. The whole variable domain, remainder taken from reference TRBV5-1 and TRBJ1-1, is KAGVTQTPRYLIKTRGQQVTLSCSPISGHRSVSWYQQTPGQGLQFLFEYFSETQRNKGNFPGRFSGRQFSNSRSEMNVSTLELGDSALYLCASSSTGVVTEAFFGQGTRLTVV.

The chain recombines TRBV27 with TRBJ1-2; a possible D gene is TRBD1 (5 bases). With 4 bases removed from V and 7 bases from J, the gap between germline ends came to 22 bases. CDR1 is MNHEY and CDR2 is SMNVEV in the germline V gene (reference sequence). The CDR3 consists of 16 residues. The CDR3 spells CASSSGRTSGLGGYTF. CDR3 bases: TGTGCCAGCAGTTCCGGGAGGACATCGGGCTTGGGTGGCTACACCTTC.

This chain joins TRBV6-2 or TRBV6-3 and TRBJ2-4; 8 bases fit TRBD1. V shed 4 bases, J shed 6 bases, and the junction held 5 bases outside the gene matches. CDR1 and CDR2 from the germline V gene are MNHEY and SVGEGT. There are 14 residues in the CDR3. The CDR3 bases are TGTGCCAGCAGTTTCCAGGGGGCTGGAAACATTCAGTACTTC. It translates to CASSFQGAGNIQYF.

DNA of the CDR3: TGTGCCAGCAGTGAAGTGCACGGAGGGGGGGGAGAGACCCAGTACTTC. It yields the protein CASSEVHGGGGETQYF. The chain links TRBV6-1 to TRBJ2-5, with D perhaps matching TRBD2 (7 bases). CDR3 length: 16 residues. Trimming pared 1 base from V and 4 bases from J, leaving 16 bases between. The germline gives CDR1 MNHNS, CDR2 SASEGT.

V is TRBV6-6 and J is TRBJ1-2, with 9 bases lining up with TRBD1. J lost 8 bases, V lost 4 bases, and 2 bases had no gene match. Germline CDR1 is MNHNY and CDR2 is SVGAGI (reference sequence). CDR3 length equals 12 residues. Written as DNA, the CDR3 is TGTGCCAGCAGTTGGGACAGGGACGGCTACACCTTC. Translation: CASSWDRDGYTF.

CDR3 sequence: CASSQNGQGAGYGYTF. The CDR3 DNA is TGCGCCAGCAGCCAAAACGGACAGGGGGCCGGCTATGGCTACACCTTC. This sequence joins TRBV4-3 and TRBJ1-2, with 11 nucleotides matching TRBD1. Germline V gene data show CDR1 as LGHNA and CDR2 as YSLEER. The CDR3 is made up of 16 amino acids. J gave up 4 bases and V 2 bases, and 6 bases lay outside the gene matches.

The chain recombines TRBV24-1 with TRBJ2-1, with D possibly TRBD2 on 6 matching bases. The ends were cut back, 1 base at V and 5 bases at J, with 14 bases in the middle. This CDR3 has 16 amino acids. CDR1 and CDR2 from the germline V gene are KGHDR and SFDVKD. CDR3 sequence: CATSDLVSGPNNEQFF. In nucleotides, the CDR3 is TGTGCCACCAGTGATTTAGTTAGCGGACCAAACAATGAGCAGTTCTTC.

The chain has TRBV27 and TRBJ2-1; 8 nucleotides line up with TRBD2. The CDR3 contains 15 residues. V gave up 3 bases and J gave up 8 bases; unmatched junction bases: 9. The V gene's germline CDR1 is MNHEY and CDR2 SMNVEV (reference sequence). This chain's CDR3 is CASSFPGLGIDEQFF. CDR3 nucleotides: TGTGCCAGCAGTTTTCCGGGACTAGGAATTGATGAGCAGTTCTTC.

The chain combines TRBV11-2 with TRBJ2-3; D possibly corresponds to TRBD2 (5 bases). The CDR3 is 15 amino acids. Looked up from germline, CDR1 is SGHAT and CDR2 is FQNNGV. Trimming left V 6 bases short and J 0 bases short, with 13 bases between. CDR3 in amino acids: CASRRDISSTDTQYF. The CDR3 DNA is TGTGCCAGCAGGAGGGATATATCTAGCACAGATACGCAGTATTTT.

V gene TRBV6-5 combines with J gene TRBJ1-3, with D unclear. V was clipped by 5 bases and J by 2 bases, with 10 bases between them. The CDR3 length is 14 residues. Germline V gene sequence: CDR1 MNHEY, CDR2 SVGAGI. CDR3 in amino acids: CASSQLPAGNTIYF. For the CDR3, the DNA is TGTGCCAGCAGTCAACTACCGGCTGGAAACACCATATATTTT.

The chain carries TRBV5-1 and TRBJ2-3; the match to TRBD1 covers 7 bases. With V trimmed by 0 bases and J by 0 bases, 4 bases remained unmatched. The CDR3 totals 16 residues. Germline V gene data show CDR1 as SGHRS and CDR2 as YFSETQ. This CDR3 is CASSLAGQSSTDTQYF. For the CDR3, the DNA is TGCGCCAGCAGCTTGGCGGGACAGTCTAGCACAGATACGCAGTATTTT.

The V and J genes are TRBV4-1 and TRBJ1-4; 8 nucleotides align to TRBD1. Germline V gives CDR1 MGHRA, CDR2 YSYEKL. After removal of 3 bases from V and 5 bases from J, the junction contained 2 bases not matched to a gene. This CDR3 contains 14 residues. The CDR3 here is CASSQGQDNEKLFF. The CDR3 nucleotides read TGCGCCAGCAGCCAGGGACAGGACAATGAAAAACTGTTTTTT.

The V gene is TRBV6-1, the J gene TRBJ2-1; maybe TRBD1 (5 bases). The germline V gene encodes CDR1 MNHNS and CDR2 SASEGT. With 0 bases removed from V and 4 bases from J, the gap between germline ends came to 10 bases. CDR3 size: 15 residues. CDR3 nucleotide sequence: TGTGCCAGCAGTGAAGCTCAGACAGCATACAATGAGCAGTTCTTC. Amino acid sequence: CASSEAQTAYNEQFF.

The genes are TRBV2 and TRBJ1-1, with TRBD1 identical over 9 bases. Trimming at V came to 6 bases and at J to 7 bases, leaving 9 bases not matched to a gene. Germline CDR1 is SNHLY and CDR2 is FYNNEI. This CDR3 is built from 14 residues. CDR3 sequence: CASRLPGQGIEAFF. The CDR3 bases are TGTGCCAGCAGGCTTCCGGGACAGGGAATTGAAGCTTTCTTT. Full variable domain (missing parts from reference TRBV2 and TRBJ1-1): EPEVTQTPSHQVTQMGQEVILRCVPISNHLYFYWYRQILGQKVEFLVSFYNNEISEKSEIFDDQFSVERPDGSNFTLKIRSTKLEDSAMYFCASRLPGQGIEAFFGQGTRLTVV.

This clone appeared a single time. This chain connects TRBV7-3 to TRBJ2-3; the match to TRBD2 covers 9 bases. CDR3 size: 15 residues. V lost 6 bases, J lost 5 bases, and 9 bases stayed unmatched. Looked up from germline, CDR1 is SGHTA and CDR2 is FQGTGA. The CDR3 DNA reads as TGTGCCAGCAGTTATATTAGCGGGAGTGGAGATACGCAGTATTTT. It translates to CASSYISGSGDTQYF. Looking up the rest from reference TRBV7-3 and TRBJ2-3 gives the full variable domain: GAGVSQTPSNKVTEKGKYVELRCDPISGHTALYWYRQSLGQGPEFLIYFQGTGAADDSGLPNDRFFAVRPEGSVSTLKIQRTERGDSAVYLCASSYISGSGDTQYFGPGTRLTVL.

The J gene is TRBJ2-2, the V gene TRBV5-1, with no clear D. The CDR3 consists of 14 residues. V gave up 4 bases and J gave up 0 bases, with 7 bases separating them. Germline-derived CDR1 and CDR2 are SGHRS and YFSETQ. The CDR3, as DNA: TGCGCCAGCAGCCTAGAAACGAACACCGGGGAGCTGTTTTTT. Translating gives CASSLETNTGELFF. Full variable domain (missing parts from reference TRBV5-1 and TRBJ2-2): KAGVTQTPRYLIKTRGQQVTLSCSPISGHRSVSWYQQTPGQGLQFLFEYFSETQRNKGNFPGRFSGRQFSNSRSEMNVSTLELGDSALYLCASSLETNTGELFFGEGSRLTVL.

This chain connects TRBV4-2 to TRBJ2-2, with TRBD1 matching over 9 bases. The V segment lost 0 bases and the J segment 4 bases; nucleotides outside the gene matches: 6. In germline, CDR1 is LGHNA, CDR2 YNFKEQ. The CDR3 consists of 17 residues. CDR3 nucleotides: TGTGCCAGCAGCCAAGATGGACAGGGGATGGGCACCGGGGAGCTGTTTTTT. It yields the protein CASSQDGQGMGTGELFF.

The rearrangement uses TRBV5-8 and TRBJ1-5; no reliable D call. V lost 4 bases and J 5 bases, leaving 10 bases between the germline ends. The CDR3 is made up of 13 amino acids. Germline CDR1 is SGHTS and CDR2 is YDEGEE. CDR3 sequence reads: CASSQDIYQPQHF. The CDR3 DNA is TGTGCCAGCAGCCAAGACATTTATCAGCCCCAGCATTTT.

The gene calls are TRBV6-2 or TRBV6-3 and TRBJ2-3; 8 bases are a match to TRBD2. This CDR3 is built from 15 residues. With 2 bases clipped from V and 3 bases from J, the junction kept 4 bases outside the gene matches. Germline CDR1 is MNHEY and CDR2 is SVGEGT. This chain's CDR3 is CASSYAGTRTDTQYF. The DNA of the CDR3 is TGTGCCAGCAGTTACGCCGGGACTAGAACAGATACGCAGTATTTT.

The V call is TRBV5-1, the J call TRBJ1-4; 7 nucleotides match TRBD1. The CDR3 loop spans 16 amino acids. After removal of 4 bases from V and 3 bases from J, the junction contained 9 bases not matched to a gene. Looked up from germline, CDR1 is SGHRS and CDR2 is YFSETQ. The chain's CDR3 is CASSPGGGWSNEKLFF. DNA of the CDR3: TGCGCCAGCAGCCCAGGGGGAGGTTGGTCTAATGAAAAACTGTTTTTT.

V gene TRBV18 combines with J gene TRBJ1-1; 7 nucleotides line up with TRBD1. Per germline, CDR1 KGHSH and CDR2 LQKENI. Trimming at V came to 4 bases and at J to 0 bases, leaving 2 bases not matched to a gene. CDR3 size: 14 residues. CDR3 sequence: CASSRDRLNTEAFF. CDR3 bases: TGTGCCAGCTCACGGGACAGACTGAACACTGAAGCTTTCTTT.

The chain has TRBV7-8 and TRBJ1-5, with TRBD1 matching 8 bases. The germline CDR1 and CDR2 sequences are SGHVS and FQNEAQ. This CDR3 comprises 14 residues. The V segment lost 5 bases and the J segment 7 bases; nucleotides outside the gene matches: 7. The CDR3 DNA sequence: TGTGCCAGCAGCCACACCTACAGGGGGCAGCCCCAGCATTTT. It yields the protein CASSHTYRGQPQHF.

This chain connects TRBV5-8 to TRBJ2-5; 7 bases agree with TRBD1. CDR1 SGHTS and CDR2 YDEGEE come from the germline V gene. CDR3 length: 15 amino acids. The trim removed 3 bases at V and 7 bases at J, leaving 12 bases unmatched. Written as DNA, the CDR3 is TGTGCCAGCAGCTGGGGACAGTTCCAGAGGGGGACCCAGTACTTC. It codes for CASSWGQFQRGTQYF.

The chain links TRBV5-4 to TRBJ2-7; 7 bases are a match to TRBD1. Germline CDR1 and CDR2: SGHNT and YYREEE (reference sequence). The CDR3 has 15 amino acids. V gave up 4 bases and J gave up 5 bases; unmatched junction bases: 12. DNA of the CDR3: TGTGCCAGCAGCGAAGACAGGGCGGGTTTCGACGAGCAGTACTTC. It encodes CASSEDRAGFDEQYF.

The CDR3 region has the DNA TGTGCCAGCACCCAAGATACCCTGGCGCAGTACTTC. Protein sequence: CASTQDTLAQYF. The rearrangement joins TRBV7-8 to TRBJ2-7; D gene uncertain. Germline assignment: CDR1 SGHVS and CDR2 FQNEAQ. The CDR3 covers 12 residues. Trimming cost V 7 bases and J 9 bases, with 16 bases left between them.

CDR3 sequence (DNA): TGCGCCAGCAGCCAGAGGTCTAGCGGGGACCTGGGGTACGAGCAGTACTTC. It codes for CASSQRSSGDLGYEQYF. The chain couples TRBV4-3 to TRBJ2-7, with TRBD2 identical over 9 bases. The trim removed 3 bases at V and 4 bases at J, leaving 13 bases unmatched. Germline CDR1 is LGHNA and CDR2 is YSLEER. This CDR3 has 17 amino acids.

This clone showed up just once. The gene calls are TRBV5-1 and TRBJ1-4, with D tentatively TRBD1 (5 bases). Trimming left V 4 bases short and J 7 bases short, with 14 bases between. CDR3 length: 14 amino acids. Germline lookup yields CDR1 SGHRS and CDR2 YFSETQ. CDR3 bases: TGCGCCAGCAGCCGTCCAGGGTTTGGTGAAAAACTGTTTTTT. It codes for CASSRPGFGEKLFF.

The rearrangement links TRBV28 to TRBJ1-4, with a weak D call TRBD1 (5 bases). The V gene lost 3 bases and the J gene lost 14 bases, with 19 bases spanning the gap. Germline CDR1 MDHEN, CDR2 SYDVKM. The CDR3 length is 14 residues. The CDR3 nucleotides read TGTGCCAGCAGTTTTAGGGGTAGGGGAAATTGGCTGTTTTTT. Translated: CASSFRGRGNWLFF.

J is TRBJ2-7 and V is TRBV6-1; D is perhaps TRBD2 (5 bases). The germline V gene encodes CDR1 MNHNS and CDR2 SASEGT. The CDR3 loop spans 18 amino acids. Trimming stripped 1 base from V and 6 bases from J, with 25 bases between. The CDR3 DNA reads as TGTGCCAGCAGTGAAGAAACCTGGCGGGCCAATTTGCTCTCCGAGCAGTACTTC. Its protein is CASSEETWRANLLSEQYF.